This T cell receptor (beta chain) was recorded in a study of molecular identifiers for immune sequencing clone quantification. Study background: Across replicate runs, RNA obtained from 20,000 or 100,000 naive CD8 cells was divided into five, with four undergoing sequencing.

Library preparation followed earlier protocols using designated TCR primers. TCRdb re-derived calls from the PCR reads in MiXCR, one entry per CDR3 protein. Counted here are tens of thousands of distinct CDR3 sequences, around a quarter occurring once; the ten biggest clones make up 0.78%. Libraries of naive CD8 cells were prepared from approximately 20,000 to 980,000 sorted cells using 10%, 30% or 50% RNA. Sorting isolated naive CD8 T cells as CD8+CD4-CCR7+CD45RA+ events. This clonotype has ten or more counts. With 2 bases clipped from V and 2 bases from J, the junction kept 9 bases outside the gene matches. Germline assignment: CDR1 SQVTM and CDR2 ANQGSEA. The CDR3 runs 16 residues.

The sequenced sample consisted of naive CD8+ T cells from blood, with Jurkat cell RNA spiked in. Specified subset: FACS-sorted CD8+CD4-CCR7+CD45RA+ naive T cells. The sequence derives from a human donor in good health. Some libraries in this study had Jurkat cell RNA spiked in. This chain connects TRBV29-1 to TRBJ2-3; 8 bases fit TRBD2. For the CDR3, the DNA is TGCAGCGTTGAACCCGAAGCGGGAGATGACACAGATACGCAGTATTTT. Translation gives CSVEPEAGDDTDTQYF.